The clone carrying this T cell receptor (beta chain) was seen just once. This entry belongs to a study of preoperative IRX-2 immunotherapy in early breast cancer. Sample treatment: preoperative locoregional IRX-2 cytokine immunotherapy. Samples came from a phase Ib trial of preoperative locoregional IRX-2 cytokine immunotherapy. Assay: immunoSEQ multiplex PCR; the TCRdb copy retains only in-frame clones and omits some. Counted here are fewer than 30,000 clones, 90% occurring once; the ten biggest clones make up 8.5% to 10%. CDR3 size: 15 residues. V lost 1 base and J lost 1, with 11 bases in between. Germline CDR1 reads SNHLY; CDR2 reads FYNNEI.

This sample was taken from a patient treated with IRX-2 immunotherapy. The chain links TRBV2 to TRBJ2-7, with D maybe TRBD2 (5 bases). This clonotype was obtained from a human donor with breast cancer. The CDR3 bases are TGTGCCAGCAGTGAAGAGGGTCTAGCTTCCTACGAGCAGTACTTC. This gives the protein CASSEEGLASYEQYF.